This T cell receptor (beta chain) came from a study of blood T cell repertoires in COVID-19. Trimming pared 6 bases from V and 7 bases from J, leaving 18 bases between. The CDR3 spans 14 residues. Germline V gene lookup returns CDR1 SEHNR and CDR2 FQNEAQ (reference sequence). Using immunoSEQ multiplex PCR, the repertoire was profiled, and TCRdb retains in-frame clones only, with some absent. Among 100,000 to 150,000 clones listed, around 89% were seen once. The count of this clone is one. The clonotype comes from a man between 60 and 75 years old with COVID-19, enrolled during active disease. V is TRBV7-9 and J is TRBJ1-2; no firm D call. Material: peripheral blood. The CDR3 DNA sequence: TGTGCCAGCAGTCTTGTCGGCGGCAACGCTGGCTACACCTTC. Translated, it gives CASSLVGGNAGYTF.